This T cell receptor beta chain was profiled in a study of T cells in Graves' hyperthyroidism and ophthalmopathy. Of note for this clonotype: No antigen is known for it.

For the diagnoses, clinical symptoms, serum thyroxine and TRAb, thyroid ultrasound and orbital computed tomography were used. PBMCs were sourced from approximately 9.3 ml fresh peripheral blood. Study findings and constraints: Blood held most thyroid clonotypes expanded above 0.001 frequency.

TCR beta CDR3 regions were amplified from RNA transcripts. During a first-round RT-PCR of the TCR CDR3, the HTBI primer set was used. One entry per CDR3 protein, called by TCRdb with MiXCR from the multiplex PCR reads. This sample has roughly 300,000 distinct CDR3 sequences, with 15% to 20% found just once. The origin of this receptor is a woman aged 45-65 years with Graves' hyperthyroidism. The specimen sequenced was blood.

The CDR3 nucleotides read TGCGCCAGCGGGGAAAGCGGGAGGGCGGAGACCCAGTACTTC. Its protein is CASGESGRAETQYF. The chain combines TRBV5-1 with TRBJ2-5; TRBD2 aligns across 10 bases. The V gene's germline CDR1 is SGHRS and CDR2 YFSETQ. The V segment lost 7 bases and the J segment 5 bases; nucleotides outside the gene matches: 8. The CDR3 sequence is 14 residues long.